One and the same sample provided the 11 T cell receptor beta chains below, sequenced in a study of CD8 T cells in ankylosing spondylitis. MiXCR, applied by TCRdb to the 5' RACE reads, yields one record per CDR3 protein. The repertoire consists of about 250,000 distinct CDR3 sequences, with 32% occurring once and the leading ten covering approximately 4.4%. Sequenced: blood, either unsorted or a sorted T cell fraction (not recorded which). The receptors shown here come from a male donor with ankylosing spondylitis or in good health (not recorded which).

The chain employs TRBV5-4 and TRBJ2-3; tentatively, D is TRBD1 (7 bases). Trimming left V 4 bases short and J 4 bases short, with 19 bases between. This CDR3 is built from 16 residues. CDR1 and CDR2 (germline): SGHNT, YYREEE (reference sequence). Here the CDR3 reads CASSREGVRGADTQYF. The CDR3 bases are TGTGCCAGCAGCAGAGAAGGGGTCAGGGGGGCAGATACGCAGTATTTT.

This clonotype was counted ten times or more. V gene TRBV7-3 combines with J gene TRBJ2-5, with no clear D. The V end was cut by 4 bases, the J end by 2 bases, with 8 bases between. Germline CDR1 reads SGHTA; CDR2 reads FQGTGA. The CDR3 length is 13 residues. The CDR3 DNA reads TGTGCCAGCAGCTCAGACTTACAAGAGACCCAGTACTTC. It encodes CASSSDLQETQYF.

This clonotype was counted a few times. The rearrangement links TRBV27 to TRBJ2-1, with D hard to call. The CDR3 contains 16 residues. Trimming stripped 0 bases from V and 2 bases from J, with 11 bases between. Germline V lookup: CDR1 MNHEY, CDR2 SMNVEV (reference sequence). The CDR3 here is CASSLSFGSTYNEQFF. CDR3 DNA: TGTGCCAGCAGTTTATCTTTCGGCTCGACCTACAATGAGCAGTTCTTC.

The rearrangement uses TRBV12-3 or TRBV12-4 and TRBJ1-1; the D gene is possibly TRBD1 (5 bases). V dropped 3 bases and J dropped 5 bases, with 16 bases sitting between them. There are 15 residues in the CDR3. In DNA, the CDR3 is TGTGCCAGCAGTTTCACGAAAGGGGTGCGGACTGAAGCTTTCTTT. As protein: CASSFTKGVRTEAFF.

This clonotype was counted at least ten times. The V call is TRBV6-5, the J call TRBJ1-6; D is undetermined. CDR3 length: 12 amino acids. Germline lookup yields CDR1 MNHEY and CDR2 SVGAGI. Trimming removed 7 bases from V and 6 bases from J, with 7 bases in between. In DNA form, the CDR3 reads TGTGCCAGCACGTGGGGTAATTCACCCCTCCACTTT. Translated: CASTWGNSPLHF.

There are a few counts of this clonotype. The rearrangement joins TRBV12-3 or TRBV12-4 to TRBJ2-1; 15 positions match TRBD2. This CDR3 spans 17 amino acids. V gave up 6 bases and J gave up 12 bases; unmatched junction bases: 15. The CDR3 loop reads CASSPEWGTSGGIGQFF. The CDR3, as DNA: TGTGCCAGCAGCCCAGAATGGGGGACTAGCGGGGGGATTGGGCAGTTCTTC.

This sequence joins TRBV10-3 and TRBJ2-6; no clear D. This CDR3 is 13 amino acids long. CDR1 and CDR2 from the germline V gene are ENHRY and SYGVKD. The V end was cut by 7 bases, the J end by 1 base, with 5 bases between. CDR3 sequence reads: CAIMGSGANVLTF. The CDR3 DNA sequence: TGTGCCATCATGGGGTCTGGGGCCAACGTCCTGACTTTC.

The chain employs TRBV5-1 and TRBJ2-7; D possibly matches TRBD1 or TRBD2 (6 bases each). Germline lookup yields CDR1 SGHRS and CDR2 YFSETQ. With 4 bases removed from V and 0 bases from J, the gap between germline ends came to 14 bases. CDR3 size: 15 residues. CDR3 coding DNA: TGCGCCAGCAGCGGCCAAGGGGGGAGCTCCTACGAGCAGTACTTC. Translated, it gives CASSGQGGSSYEQYF.

The rearrangement uses TRBV20-1 and TRBJ2-1; 8 nucleotides align to TRBD2. V gave up 6 bases and J gave up 4 bases; unmatched junction bases: 8. The CDR3 spans 14 residues. From germline, CDR1 is DFQATT and CDR2 SNEGSKA (reference sequence). CDR3 sequence: CSADREGGYNEQFF. CDR3 sequence (DNA): TGCAGTGCCGATCGGGAGGGGGGGTACAATGAGCAGTTCTTC.

This clonotype was picked up a small number of times. CDR3 residues: CSARGKPDTQYF. DNA for the CDR3: TGCAGTGCCAGGGGGAAACCAGATACGCAGTATTTT. The rearrangement uses TRBV20-1 and TRBJ2-3, with 7 nucleotides matching TRBD1. The CDR3 spans 12 residues. V lost 6 bases and J lost 4; bases outside the gene matches: 4. Germline V lookup: CDR1 DFQATT, CDR2 SNEGSKA (reference sequence).

The chain is built from TRBV20-1 and TRBJ2-7, with a weak D call TRBD2 (6 bases). Germline CDR1 DFQATT, CDR2 SNEGSKA (reference sequence). The CDR3 contains 14 residues. V was clipped by 2 bases and J by 3 bases, with 14 bases between them. CDR3 bases: TGCAGTGCTAGATGGGACTCAACACTCTACGAGCAGTACTTC. Its protein is CSARWDSTLYEQYF.